This TCR beta chain was sequenced for a study of shared clonotypes between healthy human individuals. Study conclusions and caveats: Even with large depth, rarefaction showed that sorted-subset sequencing was incomplete.

Produced via immunoSEQ multiplex PCR; TCRdb's table is partial and in-frame only. The table shows some 2.4 million clones, with 93% occurring only once. With regard to this clone: As yet, its antigen is unknown.

The V end was cut by 0 bases, the J end by 4 bases, with 19 bases between. The CDR3 is made up of 18 amino acids. Germline CDR1 LGHNA, CDR2 YNFKEQ. This receptor was identified in a man younger than 35 in good health. Some clones in this sample may be carry-over from other donors' samples. Sequences were obtained from naive CD4+ T cells from PBMCs. Subset described: CD45RA+ positively selected. The chain employs TRBV4-2 and TRBJ1-3; D is possibly TRBD1 (6 bases). The CDR3 DNA reads as TGTGCCAGCAGCCAAGATCTAATAAGGGGGAGATTGGGAAACACCATATATTTT. Its translation: CASSQDLIRGRLGNTIYF.